The entry below gives a single TCR beta chain sequence along with its context. Its antigen is as yet unknown. The read ends 3 residues before the CDR3 terminus; that terminus is restored from the germline J gene. This sample stems from a study of T cell clonality in common variable immunodeficiency. General study results and limits: In common variable immunodeficiency, TCR beta chains reportedly carried fewer deletions and N-nucleotide insertions.

The germline V gene encodes CDR1 LNHDA and CDR2 SQIVND (reference sequence). The CDR3 sequence is 16 residues long. Method: immunoSEQ multiplex PCR; TCRdb's copy keeps in-frame clones and lacks some. The record shows 50,000 or so clones for this sample, with no singletons present. This TCR derives from a person aged 18 to 70 in good health. Material: peripheral blood mononuclear cells. The chain combines TRBV19 with TRBJ2-3; TRBD2 matches 10 bases. Here the CDR3 reads CASSDQLAGRQETQYF. The CDR3 DNA, read in part, is TGTGCCAGTAGTGACCAACTAGCGGGGAGGCAAGAGACG. Complete variable domain (other parts from reference TRBV19 and TRBJ2-3): DGGITQSPKYLFRKEGQNVTLSCEQNLNHDAMYWYRQDPGQGLRLIYYSQIVNDFQKGDIAEGYSVSREKKESFPLTVTSAQKNPTAFYLCASSDQLAGRQETQYFGPGTRLTVL.